Listed here are 4 T cell receptor beta chains from one sample, sequenced in a study of blood T cell repertoires in COVID-19 (TCRdb year 2020). The receptor library was made with the immunoSEQ multiplex PCR assay. The immuneACCESS repertoire file appears here via TCRdb, limited to in-frame rearrangements. These files lack a portion of the clones; in checked studies, under half of the deficit traces to unresolved V genes, and the cause of the others is not known. Recorded for this sample are 300,000 or so clones; around 87% of them occurred a single time. Of the sample, less than 1.6% is held by the ten largest clones. Sequenced: peripheral blood. Receptor source: a woman aged 40-49 years who had recovered from COVID-19.

The chain links TRBV5-1 to TRBJ1-1; the D is unclear. The V gene's germline CDR1 is SGHRS and CDR2 YFSETQ. The length of the CDR3 is 16 residues. V lost 3 bases and J 3 bases, leaving 18 bases between the germline ends. Here the CDR3 reads CASSSPLGARDTEAFF. DNA of the CDR3: TGCGCCAGCAGCTCCCCGTTAGGAGCGCGAGACACTGAAGCTTTCTTT. The entire variable domain, with the rest obtained from reference TRBV5-1 and TRBJ1-1, is as follows: KAGVTQTPRYLIKTRGQQVTLSCSPISGHRSVSWYQQTPGQGLQFLFEYFSETQRNKGNFPGRFSGRQFSNSRSEMNVSTLELGDSALYLCASSSPLGARDTEAFFGQGTRLTVV.

The V and J genes are TRBV6-5 and TRBJ1-3; possible D gene TRBD1, 6 bases. The germline V gene has CDR1 MNHEY and CDR2 SVGAGI. V was pared by 8 bases and J by 3 bases, with 17 bases between. The CDR3 has 15 amino acids. The CDR3 DNA is TGTGCCAGCGGACCCCGGGGGGCGAGTGGAAACACCATATATTTT. Its translation is CASGPRGASGNTIYF.

The genes are TRBV29-1 and TRBJ2-5; TRBD2 aligns across 9 bases. Per the germline V gene, CDR1 is SQVTM and CDR2 is ANQGSEA. J was trimmed by 3 bases and V by 1 base; bases with no gene match: 3. The CDR3 runs to 14 residues. In nucleotides, the CDR3 is TGCAGCGTTGAAGGGCTAGCGGGAAAAGAGACCCAGTACTTC. Its protein is CSVEGLAGKETQYF.

The chain is built from TRBV27 and TRBJ1-1; possibly TRBD1 for D (6 bases). Trimming stripped 8 bases from V and 4 bases from J, with 17 bases between. Germline CDR1 MNHEY, CDR2 SMNVEV (reference sequence). This CDR3 is built from 14 residues. CDR3 region: CASRIPGAGTEAFF. The CDR3 region has the DNA TGTGCCAGCCGTATACCAGGGGCGGGCACTGAAGCTTTCTTT.